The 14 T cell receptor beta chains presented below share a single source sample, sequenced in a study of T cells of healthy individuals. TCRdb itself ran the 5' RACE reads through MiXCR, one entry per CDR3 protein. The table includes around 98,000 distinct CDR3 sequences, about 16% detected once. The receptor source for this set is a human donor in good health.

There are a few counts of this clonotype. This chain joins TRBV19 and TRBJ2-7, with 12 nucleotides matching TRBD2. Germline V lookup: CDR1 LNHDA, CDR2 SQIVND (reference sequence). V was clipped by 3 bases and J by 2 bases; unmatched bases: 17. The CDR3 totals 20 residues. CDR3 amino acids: CASSIFPPSTWTSGTYEQYF. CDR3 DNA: TGTGCCAGTAGTATCTTCCCACCCTCGACCTGGACTAGCGGGACCTACGAGCAGTACTTC. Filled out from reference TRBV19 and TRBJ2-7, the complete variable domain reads DGGITQSPKYLFRKEGQNVTLSCEQNLNHDAMYWYRQDPGQGLRLIYYSQIVNDFQKGDIAEGYSVSREKKESFPLTVTSAQKNPTAFYLCASSIFPPSTWTSGTYEQYFGPGTRLTVT.

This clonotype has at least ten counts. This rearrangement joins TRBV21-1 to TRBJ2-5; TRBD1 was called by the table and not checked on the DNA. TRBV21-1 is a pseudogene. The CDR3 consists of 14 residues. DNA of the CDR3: TGTGCCAGCAGCACCGGGACAGATCAAGAGACCCAGTACTTC. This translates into CASSTGTDQETQYF.

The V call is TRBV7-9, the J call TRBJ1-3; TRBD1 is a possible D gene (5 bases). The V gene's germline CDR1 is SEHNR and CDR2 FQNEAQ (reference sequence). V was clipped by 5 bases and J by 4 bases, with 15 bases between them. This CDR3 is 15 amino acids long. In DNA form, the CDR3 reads TGTGCCAGCAGCGAAGGGGTCCCCGTCGGAAACACCATATATTTT. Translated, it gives CASSEGVPVGNTIYF. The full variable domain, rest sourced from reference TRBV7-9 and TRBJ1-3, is DTGVSQNPRHKITKRGQNVTFRCDPISEHNRLYWYRQTLGQGPEFLTYFQNEAQLEKSRLLSDRFSAERPKGSFSTLEIQRTEQGDSAMYLCASSEGVPVGNTIYFGEGSWLTVV.

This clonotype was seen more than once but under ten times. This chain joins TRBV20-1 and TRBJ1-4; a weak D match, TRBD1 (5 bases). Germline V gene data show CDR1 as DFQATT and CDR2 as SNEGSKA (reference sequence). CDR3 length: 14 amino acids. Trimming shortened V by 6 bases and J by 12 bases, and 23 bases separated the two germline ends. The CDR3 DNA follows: TGCAGTGCCTACCCTACTGATTCACGAGGGGAACTGTTTTTT. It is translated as CSAYPTDSRGELFF.

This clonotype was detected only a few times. This CDR3 is CASSLDSSGDTQYF. The CDR3 DNA follows: TGTGCCAGCAGCTTAGATTCTAGCGGAGATACGCAGTATTTT. V and J are TRBV13 and TRBJ2-3; 7 positions agree with TRBD2. The CDR3 runs 14 residues. The germline gives CDR1 PRHDT, CDR2 FYEKMQ (reference sequence). V shed 1 base and J 5 bases; nucleotides not matched to a gene: 3.

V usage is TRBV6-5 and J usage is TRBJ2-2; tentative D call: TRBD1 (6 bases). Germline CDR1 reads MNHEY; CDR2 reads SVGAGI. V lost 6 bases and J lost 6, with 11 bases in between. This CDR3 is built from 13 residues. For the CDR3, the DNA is TGTGCCAGCAGAGGGGGTGCCGCCGGGGAGCTGTTTTTT. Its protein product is CASRGGAAGELFF.

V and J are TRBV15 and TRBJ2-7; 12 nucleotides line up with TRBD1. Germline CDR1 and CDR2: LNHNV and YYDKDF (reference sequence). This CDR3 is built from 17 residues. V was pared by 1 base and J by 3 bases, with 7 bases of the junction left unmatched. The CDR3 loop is CATSRGEGQGAIYEQYF. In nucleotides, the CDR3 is TGTGCCACCAGCAGAGGTGAGGGACAGGGGGCGATCTACGAGCAGTACTTC.

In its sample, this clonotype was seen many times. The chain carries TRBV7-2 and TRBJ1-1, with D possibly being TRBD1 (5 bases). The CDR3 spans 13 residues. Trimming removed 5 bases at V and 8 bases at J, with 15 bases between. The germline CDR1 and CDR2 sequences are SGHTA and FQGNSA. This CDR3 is CASSPALGVEAFF. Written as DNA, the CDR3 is TGTGCCAGCAGCCCCGCGTTGGGGGTAGAAGCTTTCTTT. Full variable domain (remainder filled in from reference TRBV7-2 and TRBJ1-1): GAGVSQSPSNKVTEKGKDVELRCDPISGHTALYWYRQSLGQGLEFLIYFQGNSAPDKSGLPSDRFSAERTGGSVSTLTIQRTQQEDSAVYLCASSPALGVEAFFGQGTRLTVV.

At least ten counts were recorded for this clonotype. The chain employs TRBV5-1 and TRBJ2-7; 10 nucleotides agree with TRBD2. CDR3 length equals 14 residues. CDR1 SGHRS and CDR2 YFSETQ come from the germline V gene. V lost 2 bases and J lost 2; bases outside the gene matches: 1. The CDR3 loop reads CASSLAGGPYEQYF. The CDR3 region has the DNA TGCGCCAGCAGCTTAGCGGGGGGGCCCTACGAGCAGTACTTC.

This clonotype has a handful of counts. This chain's CDR3 is CASSLRTGDQETQYF. CDR3 nucleotides: TGTGCCAGCAGCCTCCGGACAGGGGATCAAGAGACCCAGTACTTC. V is TRBV3-1 and J is TRBJ2-5; 9 bases map to TRBD1. CDR1 is LGHDT, CDR2 YNNKEL, per germline (reference sequence). With V trimmed by 4 bases and J by 2 bases, 5 bases remained unmatched. This CDR3 is 15 amino acids long.

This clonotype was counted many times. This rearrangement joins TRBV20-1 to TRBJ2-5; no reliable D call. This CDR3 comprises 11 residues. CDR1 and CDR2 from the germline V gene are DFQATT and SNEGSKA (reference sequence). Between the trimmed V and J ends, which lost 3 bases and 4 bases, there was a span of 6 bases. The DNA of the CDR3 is TGCAGTGCTAGTCAAGGAGAGACCCAGTACTTC. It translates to CSASQGETQYF.

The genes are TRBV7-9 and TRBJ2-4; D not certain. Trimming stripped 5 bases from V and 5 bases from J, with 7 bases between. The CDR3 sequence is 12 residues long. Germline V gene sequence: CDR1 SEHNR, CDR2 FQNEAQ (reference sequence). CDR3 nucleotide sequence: TGTGCCAGCAGCCCAGGAGAAAACATTCAGTACTTC. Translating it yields CASSPGENIQYF.

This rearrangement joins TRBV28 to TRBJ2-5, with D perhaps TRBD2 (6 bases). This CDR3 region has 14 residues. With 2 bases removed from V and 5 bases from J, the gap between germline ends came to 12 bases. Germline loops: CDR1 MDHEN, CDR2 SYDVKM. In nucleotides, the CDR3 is TGTGCCAGCAGTTTAAATGCGGGACTGGAGACCCAGTACTTC. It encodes CASSLNAGLETQYF.

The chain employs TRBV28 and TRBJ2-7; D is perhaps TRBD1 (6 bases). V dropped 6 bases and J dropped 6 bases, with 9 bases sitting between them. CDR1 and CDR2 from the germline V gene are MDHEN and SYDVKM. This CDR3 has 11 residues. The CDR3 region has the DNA TGTGCCAGCAGCCCAGGGGTCGAGCAGTACTTC. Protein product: CASSPGVEQYF.